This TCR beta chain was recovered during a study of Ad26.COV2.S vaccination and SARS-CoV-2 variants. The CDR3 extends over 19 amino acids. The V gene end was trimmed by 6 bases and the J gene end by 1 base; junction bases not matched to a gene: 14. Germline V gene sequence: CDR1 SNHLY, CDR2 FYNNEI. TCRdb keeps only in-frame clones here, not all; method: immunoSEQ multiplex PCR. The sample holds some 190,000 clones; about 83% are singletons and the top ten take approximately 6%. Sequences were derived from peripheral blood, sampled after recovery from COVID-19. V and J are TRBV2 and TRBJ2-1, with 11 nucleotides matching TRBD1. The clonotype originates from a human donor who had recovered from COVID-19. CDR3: CASSGTGQGVKGSYNEQFF. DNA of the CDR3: TGTGCCAGCAGCGGAACGGGACAGGGGGTAAAGGGATCCTACAATGAGCAGTTCTTC.